The 30 T cell receptor beta chains reported below all come from one sample, sequenced in a study of blood T cell repertoires in COVID-19. Measured with immunoSEQ multiplex PCR; TCRdb has only the in-frame clones, and not every one. The data show some 390,000 clones, over 75% seen once. Sequencing was carried out using peripheral blood. Receptors were obtained from a woman aged 55 to 70 with COVID-19, enrolled during active disease.

V is TRBV6-4 and J is TRBJ2-1; D not certain. Germline V lookup: CDR1 MRHNA, CDR2 SNTAGT. The CDR3 is 15 residues long. Trimming removed 0 bases at V and 6 bases at J, with 12 bases between. CDR3 amino acids: CASSDSNVGPNEQFF. The CDR3 DNA follows: TGTGCCAGCAGTGACTCGAACGTGGGCCCCAATGAGCAGTTCTTC.

Turning to this clone: Other DNA sequences in the same sample also yield this CDR3. The V gene is TRBV3-1 (or the pseudogene TRBV3-2), the J gene TRBJ2-1, with unresolved D. Germline loops: CDR1 LGHDT, CDR2 YNNKEL (reference sequence). This CDR3 spans 12 amino acids. Trimming cost V 4 bases and J 3 bases, with 4 bases left between them. In nucleotides, the CDR3 is TGTGCCAGCAGCCGGAGCTACAATGAGCAGTTCTTC. Translating it yields CASSRSYNEQFF.

Written as DNA, the CDR3 is TGTGCCAGCAGCTTCGCGGCGATCGCTAATTCACCCCTCCACTTT. Its protein is CASSFAAIANSPLHF. This chain joins TRBV7-2 and TRBJ1-6; D is uncertain. The CDR3 has 15 amino acids. Germline loops: CDR1 SGHTA, CDR2 FQGNSA. V lost 3 bases to trimming and J lost 6 bases, with 12 bases between them.

The rearrangement links TRBV27 to TRBJ2-7, with D possibly matching TRBD2 (6 bases). Looked up from germline, CDR1 is MNHEY and CDR2 is SMNVEV (reference sequence). This CDR3 has 14 amino acids. V lost 5 bases and J 5 bases, leaving 16 bases between the germline ends. The CDR3 DNA reads as TGTGCCAGCAGTGCTTGGGGGGTGAATCACGAGCAGTACTTC. It is translated as CASSAWGVNHEQYF.

The chain's CDR3 is CASSPLAGEETQYF. Written as DNA, the CDR3 is TGTGCCAGCAGCCCCTTAGCGGGGGAAGAGACCCAGTACTTC. The rearrangement links TRBV7-3 to TRBJ2-5; 9 nucleotides agree with TRBD2. The CDR3 runs 14 residues. The ends lost 5 bases at V and 3 bases at J; junction bases unmatched: 4. Germline lookup yields CDR1 SGHTA and CDR2 FQGTGA.

This chain joins TRBV9 and TRBJ2-1, with 9 bases matching TRBD2. V lost 3 bases and J lost 7; bases outside the gene matches: 14. CDR1 and CDR2 from the germline V gene are SGDLS and YYNGEE. This CDR3 is 17 amino acids long. The CDR3 DNA sequence: TGTGCCAGCAGCGCCCCCCAAAGCAGCGGGGGGAGGAATGAGCAGTTCTTC. Translation: CASSAPQSSGGRNEQFF. The variable domain in full, with the rest retrieved from reference TRBV9 and TRBJ2-1, is DSGVTQTPKHLITATGQRVTLRCSPRSGDLSVYWYQQSLDQGLQFLIQYYNGEERAKGNILERFSAQQFPDLHSELNLSSLELGDSALYFCASSAPQSSGGRNEQFFGPGTRLTVL.

Note on this clone: Other DNA sequences in the same sample also yield this CDR3. The chain recombines TRBV6-6 with TRBJ1-4, with D possibly TRBD1 on 6 matching bases. The CDR3 totals 15 residues. The V end lost 5 bases, the J end lost 0 bases, and 10 bases lay between the germline ends. Germline V gene lookup returns CDR1 MNHNY and CDR2 SVGAGI (reference sequence). CDR3 bases: TGTGCCAGCAGTCTGGACAGTGCAACTAATGAAAAACTGTTTTTT. Encoded protein: CASSLDSATNEKLFF.

This clone was observed a single time. The V and J genes are TRBV27 and TRBJ2-3; no reliable D call. Trimming removed 1 base from V and 7 bases from J, with 18 bases in between. This CDR3 has 16 amino acids. Germline assignment: CDR1 MNHEY and CDR2 SMNVEV (reference sequence). CDR3 sequence reads: CASSLFGAQSSNTQYF. The CDR3 DNA reads TGTGCCAGCAGTTTATTCGGAGCCCAGTCGTCGAATACGCAGTATTTT.

Only one count was recorded for this clone. The chain is built from TRBV19 and TRBJ1-1; D perhaps matches TRBD1 (6 bases). CDR1 is LNHDA, CDR2 SQIVND, per germline (reference sequence). The CDR3 loop spans 14 amino acids. Trimming stripped 7 bases from V and 0 bases from J, with 12 bases between. In DNA, the CDR3 is TGTGCCAGTAATCGGGACAATTTGAACACTGAAGCTTTCTTT. Amino acids: CASNRDNLNTEAFF.

The rearrangement links TRBV29-1 to TRBJ1-2, with D perhaps matching TRBD1 (5 bases). The CDR3 contains 14 residues. Per germline, CDR1 SQVTM and CDR2 ANQGSEA. V was shortened by 7 bases and J by 3 bases, with 18 bases between the two germline ends. The CDR3 coding sequence is TGCAGCGCCGATGGGGGAGGAAGGGACTATGGCTACACCTTC. It yields the protein CSADGGGRDYGYTF.

This clone appeared a single time. The chain links TRBV13 to TRBJ2-3, with TRBD2 matching 8 bases. The germline V gene encodes CDR1 PRHDT and CDR2 FYEKMQ (reference sequence). The CDR3 covers 17 residues. V gave up 5 bases and J gave up 3 bases; unmatched junction bases: 13. Written as DNA, the CDR3 is TGTGCCAGCAGCCCTAACCGACTAAGCGGGGGAACAGATACGCAGTATTTT. It yields the protein CASSPNRLSGGTDTQYF.

The chain employs TRBV19 and TRBJ1-5; possible D gene TRBD1, 6 bases. V dropped 5 bases and J dropped 0 bases, with 20 bases sitting between them. The CDR3 is 18 residues long. The germline CDR1 and CDR2 sequences are LNHDA and SQIVND (reference sequence). CDR3 protein: CASSARGGTTYSNQPQHF. DNA for the CDR3: TGTGCCAGTAGTGCCAGGGGCGGGACTACATATAGCAATCAGCCCCAGCATTTT.

V gene TRBV30 combines with J gene TRBJ2-7; 8 nucleotides match TRBD1. The CDR3 loop spans 14 amino acids. V lost 0 bases to trimming and J lost 2 bases; unmatched junction nucleotides: 3. The germline V gene has CDR1 GTSNPN and CDR2 SVGIG (reference sequence). The CDR3 reads CAWSVNRGTYEQYF. In DNA, the CDR3 is TGTGCCTGGAGTGTAAACAGGGGGACCTACGAGCAGTACTTC.

CDR3 sequence: CASRPIAGTPSEQYF. The CDR3 DNA reads TGTGCCAGCAGACCTATAGCGGGGACCCCATCCGAGCAGTACTTC. This chain joins TRBV27 and TRBJ2-7; 8 nucleotides line up with TRBD2. This CDR3 is 15 amino acids long. CDR1 is MNHEY, CDR2 SMNVEV, per germline (reference sequence). The V gene end was trimmed by 6 bases and the J gene end by 6 bases; junction bases not matched to a gene: 13.

This clone has a single count. This sequence joins TRBV27 and TRBJ1-1; maybe TRBD1 (5 bases). Germline V gives CDR1 MNHEY, CDR2 SMNVEV (reference sequence). Trimming took 2 bases from V and 1 from J, leaving 8 bases between them. The CDR3 spans 14 residues. The CDR3 loop is CASSLVGQNTEAFF. The DNA for the CDR3 is TGTGCCAGCAGTTTAGTGGGGCAGAACACTGAAGCTTTCTTT.

The chain uses TRBV9 and TRBJ1-6; 9 bases map to TRBD1. The CDR3 spans 13 residues. The ends lost 4 bases at V and 8 bases at J; junction bases unmatched: 1. Germline-derived CDR1 and CDR2 are SGDLS and YYNGEE. CDR3 residues: CASSRQGDSPLHF. The CDR3 DNA reads as TGTGCCAGCAGCCGACAGGGGGATTCACCCCTCCACTTT.

The rearrangement uses TRBV6-6 and TRBJ1-5; 7 bases match TRBD1. Per the germline V gene, CDR1 is MNHNY and CDR2 is SVGAGI (reference sequence). The junction had 4 bases not matched to a gene; V was cut back by 2 bases and J by 0 bases. The CDR3 has 16 amino acids. The CDR3: CASSYGGTDSNQPQHF. The CDR3 coding sequence is TGTGCCAGCAGTTACGGGGGGACAGATAGCAATCAGCCCCAGCATTTT.

This chain connects TRBV6-5 to TRBJ2-2; D is possibly TRBD1 (7 bases). Between the trimmed V and J ends, which lost 4 bases and 7 bases, there was a span of 16 bases. The V gene's germline CDR1 is MNHEY and CDR2 SVGAGI. CDR3 length: 15 residues. The CDR3 here is CASSLTPGGGGELFF. The CDR3 coding sequence is TGTGCCAGCAGTTTAACCCCAGGGGGAGGCGGGGAGCTGTTTTTT.

The chain couples TRBV24-1 to TRBJ2-5; D may be TRBD2 (5 bases). The CDR3 spans 13 residues. V was cut by 4 bases and J by 5 bases, with 10 bases left in between. Germline V gene sequence: CDR1 KGHDR, CDR2 SFDVKD. In nucleotides, the CDR3 is TGTGCCACCAGTGAGGGAGCCTTGGAGACCCAGTACTTC. This sequence encodes CATSEGALETQYF.

A few counts support this clone. The chain joins TRBV5-1 to TRBJ1-3; perhaps TRBD1 as D (6 bases). This CDR3 has 14 residues. Between the trimmed V and J ends, which lost 0 bases and 2 bases, there was a span of 6 bases. Germline loops: CDR1 SGHRS, CDR2 YFSETQ. CDR3 nucleotide sequence: TGCGCCAGCAGCTTGGGGACAGCTGGAAACACCATATATTTT. It translates to CASSLGTAGNTIYF.

The chain links TRBV12-3 or TRBV12-4 to TRBJ1-1, with unresolved D. The length of the CDR3 is 12 residues. Trimming took 7 bases from V and 3 from J, leaving 9 bases between them. CDR3 sequence: CASTLRDTEAFF. The CDR3 coding sequence is TGTGCCAGCACTCTCCGCGACACTGAAGCTTTCTTT.

The chain recombines TRBV2 with TRBJ2-7; unclear D gene. The CDR3 totals 14 residues. V lost 6 bases to trimming and J lost 0 bases, with 12 bases between them. Germline V gene data show CDR1 as SNHLY and CDR2 as FYNNEI. The CDR3 DNA reads as TGTGCCAGCAGATCACTGCTCGCCTCCTACGAGCAGTACTTC. It specifies CASRSLLASYEQYF.

The V and J genes are TRBV9 and TRBJ2-5, with 9 bases that match TRBD1. The CDR3 runs 17 residues. Germline trimming cut 0 bases from V and 5 bases from J; bases unmatched to any gene: 11. Per germline, CDR1 SGDLS and CDR2 YYNGEE. The CDR3 sequence: CASSVAGQGLSLETQYF. The CDR3 region has the DNA TGTGCCAGCAGCGTAGCGGGACAGGGACTTTCGTTGGAGACCCAGTACTTC.

The chain uses TRBV23-1 and TRBJ2-1; D call uncertain. TRBV23-1 is recorded as an ORF, its role being uncertain. Trimming stripped 5 bases from V and 7 bases from J, with 6 bases between. CDR3 length: 11 residues. For the CDR3, the DNA is TGCGCCAGCAGTTGCGAAAATGAGCAGTTCTTC. Encoded protein: CASSCENEQFF.

V and J are TRBV10-3 and TRBJ1-1; D might be TRBD1 (5 bases). CDR1 ENHRY and CDR2 SYGVKD come from the germline V gene. The CDR3 covers 15 residues. Trimming took off 6 bases at V and 0 bases at J, with 14 bases between the two ends. CDR3 in amino acids: CAISSLGGMNTEAFF. CDR3 DNA sequence: TGTGCCATCAGCAGCCTGGGGGGGATGAACACTGAAGCTTTCTTT.

The chain recombines TRBV4-2 with TRBJ2-7, with 15 bases identical to TRBD2. Germline CDR1 and CDR2: LGHNA and YNFKEQ. Trimming at V came to 5 bases and at J to 4 bases, leaving 3 bases not matched to a gene. The length of the CDR3 is 15 residues. In DNA, the CDR3 is TGTGCCAGCAGCGGACTAGCGGGGGGGCCTTACGAGCAGTACTTC. Translated, it gives CASSGLAGGPYEQYF.

The rearrangement uses TRBV30 and TRBJ1-1; no reliable D call. Germline V CDR1 and CDR2: GTSNPN, SVGIG (reference sequence). Between the trimmed V and J ends, which lost 7 bases and 2 bases, there was a span of 8 bases. The CDR3 is 11 residues long. CDR3 sequence reads: CAFLLNTEAFF. CDR3 bases: TGTGCCTTCCTCCTCAACACTGAAGCTTTCTTT.

Regarding this clone: Its ends do not fully match the called genes, so a read error is possible. This chain links TRBV30 with TRBJ1-2, with TRBD1 as a possible D gene (5 bases). Germline values: CDR1 GTSNPN, CDR2 SVGIG (reference sequence). The CDR3 spans 11 residues. The CDR3 sequence is CARRGPHGYTF. CDR3 sequence (DNA): TGTGCCAGGAGGGGCCCTCATGGCTACACCTTC.

The chain joins TRBV6-5 to TRBJ1-4; TRBD1 aligns across 7 bases. Trimming removed 4 bases from V and 4 bases from J; junction bases left unmatched: 6. CDR1 and CDR2 from the germline V gene are MNHEY and SVGAGI. The CDR3 contains 15 residues. CDR3 DNA sequence: TGTGCCAGCAGTTCCCGGACAGGAGTTAATGAAAAACTGTTTTTT. As protein: CASSSRTGVNEKLFF.

The J gene is TRBJ2-5, the V gene TRBV20-1; TRBD2 matches at 8 bases. In germline, CDR1 is DFQATT, CDR2 SNEGSKA (reference sequence). This CDR3 is 12 amino acids long. Trimming cost V 3 bases and J 7 bases; bases outside gene matches: 4. DNA of the CDR3: TGCAGTGCTAGTCTCGGGGGGGGGACCCAGTACTTC. Encoded protein: CSASLGGGTQYF.